A selection of T cell receptor beta chains follows, all from one sample in a study of blood T cell repertoires in COVID-19. Sequenced by immunoSEQ multiplex PCR; TCRdb stores in-frame clones only, minus some. The sample lists about 170,000 clones, around 85% seen once, with under 4% in the top ten. The sample was peripheral blood. The receptor source for this set is a human donor with acute or convalescent COVID-19. The donor label of this sample is uncertain. Each CDR3 is given with its conserved first and last residue. D genes are given only for firm matches. Part of the rows lack a size; the others show once, few, many or a class for expanded clones.

abundance,d_gene,j_gene,v_gene,CDR3aa,CDR3nt
-,-,TRBJ2-2,TRBV7-3,CASSFSSTGELFF,TGTGCCAGCAGCTTCTCCAGTACCGGGGAGCTGTTTTTT
-,-,TRBJ1-5,TRBV19,CASSIGDTQYNQPQHF,TGTGCCAGTAGTATAGGCGACACTCAGTACAATCAGCCCCAGCATTTT
-,TRBD2,TRBJ2-3,TRBV5-1,CASSPGLATDTQYF,TGCGCCAGCAGCCCGGGACTAGCCACAGATACGCAGTATTTT
-,TRBD2,TRBJ2-1,TRBV2,CASRLSGGANEQFF,TGTGCCAGCAGGCTTAGCGGGGGGGCTAATGAGCAGTTCTTC
-,TRBD1,TRBJ1-2,TRBV5-8,CASSLDRGRSGYTF,TGTGCCAGCAGCTTGGACAGGGGGCGAAGTGGCTACACCTTC
-,-,TRBJ1-2,TRBV5-1,CASSLAVRGNGYTF,TGCGCCAGCAGCTTGGCCGTCAGGGGTAATGGCTACACCTTC
-,-,TRBJ1-4,TRBV7-6,CASSLVVSQGMQEKLFF,TGTGCCAGCAGCTTAGTAGTATCTCAGGGTATGCAGGAAAAACTGTTTTTT
-,TRBD2,TRBJ2-5,TRBV5-1,CASRTSGGMETQYF,TGCGCCAGCAGGACTAGCGGGGGAATGGAGACCCAGTACTTC
-,-,TRBJ2-7,TRBV27,CASSSYSQGSYEQYF,TGTGCCAGCAGTTCCTACTCACAGGGATCCTACGAGCAGTACTTC
-,TRBD1,TRBJ2-5,TRBV5-1,CASSFPGQYQETQYF,TGCGCCAGCAGCTTTCCGGGACAGTACCAAGAGACCCAGTACTTC
-,-,TRBJ2-7,TRBV11-2,CASSFQTHYEQYF,TGTGCCAGCAGCTTCCAAACTCACTACGAGCAGTACTTC
-,-,TRBJ1-2,TRBV28,CASSPSGGPRNYGYTF,TGTGCCAGCAGCCCTAGCGGGGGACCCCGGAACTATGGCTACACCTTC
few,-,TRBJ2-3,TRBV27,CASSPLTGADTQYF,TGTGCCAGCAGCCCCTTGACAGGTGCAGATACGCAGTATTTT
once,-,TRBJ1-2,TRBV19,CASTRQGRGYTF,TGTGCCAGTACCCGGCAGGGTCGTGGCTACACCTTC
-,TRBD1,TRBJ2-7,TRBV3-1/TRBV3-2,CASSPTGLIHEQYF,TGTGCCAGCAGCCCGACAGGGTTAATCCACGAGCAGTACTTC
-,-,TRBJ1-2,TRBV28,CASTTGLYGYTF,TGTGCCAGCACTACAGGTCTTTATGGCTACACCTTC
-,-,TRBJ1-3,TRBV6-2/TRBV6-3,CASSSDRFDTIYF,TGTGCCAGCAGTTCCGACAGGTTTGACACCATATATTTT
once,TRBD2,TRBJ2-1,TRBV7-2,CASSSTHLAGGLYVEQFF,TGTGCCAGCAGCTCGACACATTTAGCGGGGGGCCTTTATGTTGAGCAGTTCTTC
once,TRBD2,TRBJ2-5,TRBV5-5,CASSLTSGGAQETQYF,TGTGCCAGCAGCTTGACTAGCGGGGGGGCCCAAGAGACCCAGTACTTC
-,-,TRBJ2-3,TRBV18,CASSPPAQGRVVDTQYF,TGTGCCAGCTCACCACCGGCGCAGGGGAGAGTGGTAGATACGCAGTATTTT
-,-,TRBJ2-7,TRBV6-5,CASIPQGGYEQYF,TGTGCCAGCATCCCGCAGGGGGGCTACGAGCAGTACTTC
-,-,TRBJ2-2,TRBV11-3,CASRLAGKETGELFF,TGTGCCAGCAGATTGGCGGGGAAGGAAACCGGGGAGCTGTTTTTT
-,-,TRBJ1-1,TRBV2,CASTNQGGNTEAFF,TGTGCCAGTACTAACCAGGGAGGCAACACTGAAGCTTTCTTT
-,TRBD1,TRBJ2-2,TRBV11-3,CASSNPRGGAGTGELFF,TGTGCCAGCAGCAATCCCAGAGGGGGCGCAGGCACCGGGGAGCTGTTTTTT
-,-,TRBJ1-2,TRBV6-5,CASSYSNPGLWGYTF,TGTGCCAGCAGTTACTCGAACCCAGGCTTGTGGGGCTACACCTTC
-,-,TRBJ2-5,TRBV18,CASSPGAVETQYF,TGTGCCAGCTCACCAGGGGCTGTAGAGACCCAGTACTTC
-,TRBD2,TRBJ2-5,TRBV27,CASRLLGLAGFQETQYF,TGTGCCAGCAGACTACTTGGACTAGCGGGCTTCCAAGAGACCCAGTACTTC
-,TRBD1,TRBJ2-1,TRBV5-1,CASSYGTGVYNEQFF,TGCGCCAGCAGCTACGGGACAGGGGTTTACAATGAGCAGTTCTTC
-,TRBD2,TRBJ2-5,TRBV9,CASSVGVISGGTKQETQYF,TGTGCCAGCAGCGTAGGAGTAATAAGCGGGGGGACCAAACAAGAGACCCAGTACTTC
-,TRBD2,TRBJ2-5,TRBV18,CASSRLAGPQETQYF,TGTGCCAGCTCACGGCTAGCGGGGCCCCAAGAGACCCAGTACTTC
-,-,TRBJ1-1,TRBV12-3/TRBV12-4,CASRPTGNTEAFF,TGTGCCAGCAGGCCCACAGGGAACACTGAAGCTTTCTTT
-,-,TRBJ1-2,TRBV7-2,CASRSGGKKITF,TGTGCCAGCAGGTCTGGAGGCAAGAAGATCACCTTC
-,-,TRBJ2-7,TRBV9,CANSTSSYEQYF,TGTGCCAACAGCACCAGCTCCTACGAGCAGTACTTC
-,-,TRBJ2-7,TRBV6-5,CASSYSRTAYEQYF,TGTGCCAGCAGTTACTCGAGAACGGCCTACGAGCAGTACTTC
-,-,TRBJ1-2,TRBV5-5,CASSPDTSNYGYTF,TGTGCCAGCAGCCCGGACACCTCTAACTATGGCTACACCTTC
-,TRBD1,TRBJ2-7,TRBV5-1,CASSGGQDRPYEQYF,TGCGCCAGCAGCGGCGGACAGGACAGACCTTACGAGCAGTACTTC
once,TRBD1,TRBJ1-5,TRBV18,CASSSDRGGNQPQHF,TGTGCCAGCTCTTCGGACAGGGGGGGAAATCAGCCCCAGCATTTT
-,-,TRBJ1-1,TRBV4-2,CASSQDKGREAFF,TGTGCCAGCAGCCAAGATAAGGGGAGGGAAGCTTTCTTT
-,-,TRBJ2-2,TRBV5-1,CASSSGQNTGELFF,TGCGCCAGCAGCTCGGGACAAAACACCGGGGAGCTGTTTTTT
-,TRBD1,TRBJ2-5,TRBV6-5,CASSSGTGRKETQYF,TGTGCCAGCAGTTCAGGGACAGGACGGAAAGAGACCCAGTACTTC
-,-,TRBJ1-2,TRBV30,CAWSLYRVPNYGYTF,TGTGCCTGGAGCCTCTACAGGGTACCTAACTATGGCTACACCTTC
-,-,TRBJ1-5,TRBV7-9,CASSLGDQPQHF,TGTGCCAGCAGCTTAGGAGATCAGCCCCAGCATTTT
-,-,TRBJ2-1,TRBV29-1,CSVEILVGAPNSYNEQFF,TGCAGCGTTGAAATCTTGGTGGGGGCCCCAAACTCCTACAATGAGCAGTTCTTC
-,-,TRBJ2-6,TRBV5-8,CASDLVGSGANVLTF,TGTGCCAGCGACTTAGTCGGCTCTGGGGCCAACGTCCTGACTTTC
-,TRBD2,TRBJ2-7,TRBV2,CASRDSGGAREQYF,TGTGCCAGCAGAGATAGCGGGGGGGCAAGGGAGCAGTACTTC
-,-,TRBJ2-3,TRBV10-2,CASSASPDTQYF,TGCGCCAGCAGTGCGAGTCCAGATACGCAGTATTTT
-,TRBD1,TRBJ2-1,TRBV7-3,CASSQDRDSYNEQFF,TGTGCCAGCAGTCAGGACAGGGACTCCTACAATGAGCAGTTCTTC